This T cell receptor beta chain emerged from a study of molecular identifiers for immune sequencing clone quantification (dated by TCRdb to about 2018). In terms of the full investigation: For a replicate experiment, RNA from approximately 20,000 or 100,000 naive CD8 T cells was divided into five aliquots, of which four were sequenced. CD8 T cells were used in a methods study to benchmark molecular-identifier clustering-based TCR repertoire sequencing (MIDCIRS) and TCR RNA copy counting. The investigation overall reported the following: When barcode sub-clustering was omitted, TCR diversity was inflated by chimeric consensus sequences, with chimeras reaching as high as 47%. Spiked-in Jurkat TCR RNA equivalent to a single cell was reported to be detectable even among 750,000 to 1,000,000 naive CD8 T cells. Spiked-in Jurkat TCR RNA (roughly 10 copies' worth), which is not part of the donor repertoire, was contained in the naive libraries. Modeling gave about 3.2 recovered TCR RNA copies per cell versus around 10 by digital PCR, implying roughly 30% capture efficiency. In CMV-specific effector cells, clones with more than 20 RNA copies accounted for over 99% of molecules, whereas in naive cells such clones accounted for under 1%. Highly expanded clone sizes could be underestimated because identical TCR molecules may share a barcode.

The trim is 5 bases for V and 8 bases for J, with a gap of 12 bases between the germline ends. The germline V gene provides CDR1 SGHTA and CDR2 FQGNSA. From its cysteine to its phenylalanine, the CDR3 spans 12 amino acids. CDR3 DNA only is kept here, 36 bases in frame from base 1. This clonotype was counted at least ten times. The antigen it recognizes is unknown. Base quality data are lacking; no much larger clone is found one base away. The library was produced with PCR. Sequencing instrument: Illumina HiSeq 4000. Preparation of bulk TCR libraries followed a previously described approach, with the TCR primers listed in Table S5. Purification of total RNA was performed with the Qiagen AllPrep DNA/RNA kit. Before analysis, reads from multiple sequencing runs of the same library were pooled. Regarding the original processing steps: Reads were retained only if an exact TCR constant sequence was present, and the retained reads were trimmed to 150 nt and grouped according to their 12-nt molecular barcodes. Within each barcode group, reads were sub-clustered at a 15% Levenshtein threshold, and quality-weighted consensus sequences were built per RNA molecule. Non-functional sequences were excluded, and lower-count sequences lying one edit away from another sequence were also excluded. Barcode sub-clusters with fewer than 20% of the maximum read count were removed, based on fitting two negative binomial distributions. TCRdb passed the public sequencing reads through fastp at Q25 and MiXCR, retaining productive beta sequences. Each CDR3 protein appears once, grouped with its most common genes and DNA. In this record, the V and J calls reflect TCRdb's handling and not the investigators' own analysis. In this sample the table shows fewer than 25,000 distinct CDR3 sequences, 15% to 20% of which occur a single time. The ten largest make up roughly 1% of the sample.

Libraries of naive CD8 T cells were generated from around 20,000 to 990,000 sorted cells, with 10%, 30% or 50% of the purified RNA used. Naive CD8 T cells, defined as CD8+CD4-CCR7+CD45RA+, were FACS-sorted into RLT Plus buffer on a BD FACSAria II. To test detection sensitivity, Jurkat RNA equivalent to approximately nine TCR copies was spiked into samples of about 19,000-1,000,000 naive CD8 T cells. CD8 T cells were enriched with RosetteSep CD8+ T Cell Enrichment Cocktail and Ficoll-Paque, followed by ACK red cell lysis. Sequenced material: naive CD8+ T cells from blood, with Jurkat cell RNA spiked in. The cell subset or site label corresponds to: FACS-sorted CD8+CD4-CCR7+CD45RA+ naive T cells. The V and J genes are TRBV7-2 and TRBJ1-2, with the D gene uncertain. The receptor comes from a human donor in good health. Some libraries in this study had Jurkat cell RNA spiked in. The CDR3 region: CASSVYSSGYTF. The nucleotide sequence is TGTGCCAGCAGCGTCTACAGCTCCGGCTACACCTTC.